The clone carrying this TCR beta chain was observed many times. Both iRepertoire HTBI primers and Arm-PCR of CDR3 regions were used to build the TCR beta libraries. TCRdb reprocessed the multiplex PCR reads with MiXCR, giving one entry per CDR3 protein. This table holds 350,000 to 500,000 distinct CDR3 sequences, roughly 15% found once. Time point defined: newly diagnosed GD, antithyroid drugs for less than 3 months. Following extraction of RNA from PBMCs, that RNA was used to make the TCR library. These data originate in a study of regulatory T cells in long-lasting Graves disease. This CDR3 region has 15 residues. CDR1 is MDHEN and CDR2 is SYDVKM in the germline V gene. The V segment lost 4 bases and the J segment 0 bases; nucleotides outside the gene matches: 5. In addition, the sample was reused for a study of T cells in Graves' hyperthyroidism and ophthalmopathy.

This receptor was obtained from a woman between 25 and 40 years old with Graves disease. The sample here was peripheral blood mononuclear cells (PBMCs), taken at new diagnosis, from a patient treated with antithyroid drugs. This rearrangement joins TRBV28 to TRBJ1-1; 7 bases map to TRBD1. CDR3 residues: CASSSPGGVNTEAFF. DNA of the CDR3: TGTGCCAGCAGTTCACCAGGGGGTGTGAACACTGAAGCTTTCTTT.